Following are 30 T cell receptor beta chains from one sample sequenced in a study of blood T cell repertoires in COVID-19. Here immunoSEQ multiplex PCR was the method, and the copy in TCRdb shows in-frame clones only, minus some. The table shows fewer than 350,000 clones, with 65% to 90% occurring only once. The sample comprised peripheral blood. All receptors come from an older woman with COVID-19, enrolled during active disease.

This chain uses TRBV6-5 with TRBJ2-7; possibly TRBD1 for D (6 bases). V shed 6 bases and J shed 2 bases, with 17 bases lying between them. Germline V gene lookup returns CDR1 MNHEY and CDR2 SVGAGI. The CDR3 loop spans 15 amino acids. In nucleotides, the CDR3 is TGTGCCAGCAGACCCGTATGGACAGAGACCTACGAGCAGTACTTC. It specifies CASRPVWTETYEQYF.

The gene calls are TRBV18 and TRBJ2-2; D not resolved. The CDR3 sequence is 13 residues long. Germline CDR1 reads KGHSH; CDR2 reads LQKENI. The ends were cut back, 2 bases at V and 3 bases at J, with 4 bases in the middle. The CDR3 is CASSPFDTGELFF. For the CDR3, the DNA is TGTGCCAGCTCACCATTCGACACCGGGGAGCTGTTTTTT.

The gene calls are TRBV28 and TRBJ2-2; TRBD1 matches at 8 bases. The CDR3 extends over 16 amino acids. Germline V lookup: CDR1 MDHEN, CDR2 SYDVKM. Losses at the gene ends were 6 bases for V and 1 base for J; bases not matched to a gene: 7. The CDR3 bases are TGTGCCAGCAGCCCCCCCGGGACAGGGAACACCGGGGAGCTGTTTTTT. Translated, it gives CASSPPGTGNTGELFF.

This clone occurred a few times. This sequence joins TRBV11-3 and TRBJ2-6; 10 nucleotides align to TRBD1. After removal of 5 bases from V and 2 bases from J, the junction contained 9 bases not matched to a gene. Germline CDR1 is SGHNT and CDR2 is YENEEA. The CDR3 length is 18 residues. CDR3 loop: CASSKSGTGVTGANVLTF. CDR3 DNA sequence: TGTGCCAGCAGCAAATCCGGGACAGGGGTTACTGGGGCCAACGTCCTGACTTTC.

CDR3: CASSLEAPRDSGNTIYF. In nucleotides, the CDR3 is TGTGCCAGCAGCTTAGAGGCCCCCAGGGACTCTGGAAACACCATATATTTT. The chain is built from TRBV7-6 and TRBJ1-3; D is possibly TRBD1 (5 bases). This CDR3 has 17 residues. The V end lost 1 base, the J end lost 0 bases, and 13 bases lay between the germline ends. Germline V CDR1 and CDR2: SGHVS, FNYEAQ.

This chain links TRBV7-2 with TRBJ2-3, with a weak D call TRBD2 (7 bases). Germline CDR1 reads SGHTA; CDR2 reads FQGNSA. Trimming took off 2 bases at V and 5 bases at J, with 14 bases between the two ends. The CDR3 is 15 amino acids. The CDR3 region is CASSLIGGAGDTQYF. DNA for the CDR3: TGTGCCAGCAGCTTAATAGGGGGGGCCGGAGATACGCAGTATTTT. Combining the CDR3 with reference TRBV7-2 and TRBJ2-3 gives the whole variable domain GAGVSQSPSNKVTEKGKDVELRCDPISGHTALYWYRQSLGQGLEFLIYFQGNSAPDKSGLPSDRFSAERTGGSVSTLTIQRTQQEDSAVYLCASSLIGGAGDTQYFGPGTRLTVL.

V is TRBV6-4 and J is TRBJ1-2; TRBD1 is a possible D gene (5 bases). This CDR3 spans 12 amino acids. Between the trimmed V and J ends, which lost 7 bases and 6 bases, there was a span of 12 bases. From germline, CDR1 is MRHNA and CDR2 SNTAGT. The CDR3 sequence is CASTAGFDGYTF. The CDR3, as DNA: TGTGCCAGCACAGCAGGGTTCGATGGCTACACCTTC.

This clone was detected only a few times. The V call is TRBV11-2, the J call TRBJ2-1; 8 positions match TRBD2. This CDR3 comprises 15 residues. Germline CDR1 reads SGHAT; CDR2 reads FQNNGV. The V and J ends lost 5 bases and 9 bases, in that order; junction bases with no gene match: 12. The CDR3 DNA reads as TGTGCCAGCAGCCAACTAGCGGACCGCTCTTTTGAGCAGTTCTTC. This gives the protein CASSQLADRSFEQFF.

The rearrangement uses TRBV19 and TRBJ2-7; TRBD2 is a possible D gene (6 bases). Germline assignment: CDR1 LNHDA and CDR2 SQIVND (reference sequence). The germline V and J ends were trimmed by 5 bases and 3 bases, with 8 bases remaining between them. CDR3 length: 12 amino acids. The CDR3 DNA reads TGTGCCAGTAGTGCGGGAATCTACGAGCAGTACTTC. It specifies CASSAGIYEQYF.

This chain links TRBV10-3 with TRBJ2-1; D perhaps matches TRBD2 (6 bases). Germline V gene lookup returns CDR1 ENHRY and CDR2 SYGVKD. The length of the CDR3 is 12 residues. V was trimmed by 4 bases and J by 12 bases, leaving 13 bases between them. The CDR3 is CAISVAEVVQFF. In DNA form, the CDR3 reads TGTGCCATCAGTGTAGCGGAGGTGGTGCAGTTCTTC.

The chain has TRBV10-1 and TRBJ1-2; 9 bases fit TRBD1. This CDR3 spans 12 amino acids. V dropped 9 bases and J dropped 3; count of bases not matched to a gene: 2. Germline V lookup: CDR1 WNHNN, CDR2 SYGVQD (reference sequence). CDR3 DNA sequence: TGCGCCAGTACAGGGGGCGACTATGGCTACACCTTC. Translated: CASTGGDYGYTF.

The chain joins TRBV15 to TRBJ1-5; D might be TRBD1 (5 bases). Trimming stripped 5 bases from V and 4 bases from J, with 9 bases between. CDR3 length: 13 amino acids. The germline gives CDR1 LNHNV, CDR2 YYDKDF (reference sequence). As DNA, the CDR3 is TGTGCCACCAGCGCGGGGGGGAATCAGCCCCAGCATTTT. It specifies CATSAGGNQPQHF. Using reference TRBV15 and TRBJ1-5 for the parts outside the CDR3, the full variable domain is DAMVIQNPRYQVTQFGKPVTLSCSQTLNHNVMYWYQQKSSQAPKLLFHYYDKDFNNEADTPDNFQSRRPNTSFCFLDIRSPGLGDTAMYLCATSAGGNQPQHFGDGTRLSIL.

V and J are TRBV6-1 and TRBJ1-6; 7 positions agree with TRBD1. Per the germline V gene, CDR1 is MNHNS and CDR2 is SASEGT. This CDR3 region has 14 residues. The V and J ends lost 1 base and 7 bases, in that order; junction bases with no gene match: 1. The chain's CDR3 is CASSEGGQNSPLHF. CDR3 nucleotides: TGTGCCAGCAGTGAAGGGGGACAGAATTCACCCCTCCACTTT.

DNA for the CDR3: TGTGCCAGCAGCTTGTTATCGGGAAACACCGGGGAGCTGTTTTTT. This codes for CASSLLSGNTGELFF. The genes are TRBV7-7 and TRBJ2-2; possibly TRBD2 for D (5 bases). Deletions cut 3 bases from V and 2 bases from J, with 10 bases between. Germline V gene sequence: CDR1 SSHAT, CDR2 FNYEAQ (reference sequence). The CDR3 sequence is 15 residues long. Based on the CDR3 plus reference TRBV7-7 and TRBJ2-2, the full variable domain is GAGVSQSPRYKVTKRGQDVTLRCDPISSHATLYWYQQALGQGPEFLTYFNYEAQPDKSGLPSDRFSAERPEGSISTLTIQRTEQRDSAMYRCASSLLSGNTGELFFGEGSRLTVL.

This clone has just a few counts. The rearrangement uses TRBV21-1 and TRBJ1-5. TRBV21-1 is a known pseudogene. This CDR3 has 15 residues. DNA for the CDR3: TGTGCCAGCAGCAAAGAACGGAAGACTAATCAGCCCCAGCATTTT. Its translation: CASSKERKTNQPQHF.

The CDR3, as DNA: TGTGCCAGCACCAAAATCGGGGGGGGCGACGAGCAGTACTTC. Translating it yields CASTKIGGGDEQYF. The chain couples TRBV4-2 to TRBJ2-7; 8 nucleotides align to TRBD2. The germline gives CDR1 LGHNA, CDR2 YNFKEQ. The V gene end was trimmed by 7 bases and the J gene end by 5 bases; junction bases not matched to a gene: 10. The CDR3 extends over 14 amino acids.

The chain employs TRBV13 and TRBJ1-1; TRBD1 matches 9 bases. CDR3 size: 13 residues. Losses at the gene ends were 8 bases for V and 1 base for J; bases not matched to a gene: 2. The germline V gene encodes CDR1 PRHDT and CDR2 FYEKMQ (reference sequence). In DNA, the CDR3 is TGTGCCAGCGAGGACAGGGGGAACACTGAAGCTTTCTTT. Encoded protein: CASEDRGNTEAFF. The variable domain in full, with the rest retrieved from reference TRBV13 and TRBJ1-1, is AAGVIQSPRHLIKEKRETATLKCYPIPRHDTVYWYQQGPGQDPQFLISFYEKMQSDKGSIPDRFSAQQFSDYHSELNMSSLELGDSALYFCASEDRGNTEAFFGQGTRLTVV.

This clone occurred once. V is TRBV5-8 and J is TRBJ1-6; D uncertain. The CDR3 sequence is 15 residues long. With 0 bases removed from V and 9 bases from J, the gap between germline ends came to 13 bases. The germline V gene encodes CDR1 SGHTS and CDR2 YDEGEE. The DNA of the CDR3 is TGTGCCAGCAGCTTGGAGAGGGAATATGGTTCACCCCTCCACTTT. Translating it yields CASSLEREYGSPLHF.

This chain uses TRBV5-1 with TRBJ1-1; D may be TRBD1 (5 bases). Germline values: CDR1 SGHRS, CDR2 YFSETQ. CDR3 size: 15 residues. The V end was cut by 1 base, the J end by 2 bases, with 12 bases between. The CDR3 sequence is CASSLLGGENTEAFF. CDR3 DNA sequence: TGCGCCAGCAGCTTGCTGGGGGGAGAAAACACTGAAGCTTTCTTT.

This clone was recorded a few times. The rearrangement links TRBV5-4 to TRBJ2-7; 7 nucleotides line up with TRBD1. The CDR3 covers 14 residues. Germline V gives CDR1 SGHNT, CDR2 YYREEE (reference sequence). Trimming removed 4 bases from V and 5 bases from J; junction bases left unmatched: 9. This chain's CDR3 is CASSARDSLHEQYF. The CDR3 DNA reads as TGTGCCAGCAGCGCCCGGGACAGCCTCCACGAGCAGTACTTC.

V and J are TRBV6-5 and TRBJ2-7; D may be TRBD1 (5 bases). This CDR3 region has 15 residues. V lost 1 base to trimming and J lost 1 base, with 11 bases between them. CDR1 and CDR2 from the germline V gene are MNHEY and SVGAGI. The CDR3 is CASSYLFDSSYEQYF. For the CDR3, the DNA is TGTGCCAGCAGTTACTTGTTCGACAGTTCCTACGAGCAGTACTTC.

This chain connects TRBV20-1 to TRBJ2-5; the D is unclear. In germline, CDR1 is DFQATT, CDR2 SNEGSKA (reference sequence). V was cut by 4 bases and J by 4 bases, with 7 bases left in between. This CDR3 region has 11 residues. The CDR3, as DNA: TGCAGTGCTACTCAGCGAGAGACCCAGTACTTC. Encoded protein: CSATQRETQYF.

The chain joins TRBV7-2 to TRBJ2-7, with TRBD2 as a possible D gene (5 bases). CDR1 is SGHTA and CDR2 is FQGNSA in the germline V gene. The CDR3 is 14 amino acids. V dropped 5 bases and J dropped 2 bases, with 13 bases sitting between them. The CDR3 region is CASSPTGSAYEQYF. CDR3 nucleotides: TGTGCCAGCAGCCCGACGGGGTCCGCCTACGAGCAGTACTTC.

The rearrangement links TRBV18 to TRBJ1-5; 8 bases match TRBD1. CDR1 and CDR2 (germline): KGHSH, LQKENI. The CDR3 is 17 residues long. V dropped 3 bases and J dropped 0; count of bases not matched to a gene: 7. The CDR3 sequence: CASSPGTGLYSNQPQHF. CDR3 sequence (DNA): TGTGCCAGCTCACCGGGGACAGGACTATATAGCAATCAGCCCCAGCATTTT.

The V gene is TRBV6-5, the J gene TRBJ2-1; 8 bases line up with TRBD1. V lost 4 bases and J lost 4; bases outside the gene matches: 9. Per the germline V gene, CDR1 is MNHEY and CDR2 is SVGAGI. CDR3 size: 16 residues. This chain's CDR3 is CASSSVDRGRYNEQFF. The CDR3 region has the DNA TGTGCCAGCAGTTCCGTCGACAGGGGAAGGTACAATGAGCAGTTCTTC.

This chain joins TRBV5-1 and TRBJ2-3, with D perhaps matching TRBD1 (5 bases). CDR3 length: 15 residues. The V and J ends lost 5 bases and 2 bases respectively, with 15 bases between them. CDR1 is SGHRS and CDR2 is YFSETQ in the germline V gene. CDR3 DNA sequence: TGCGCCAGCAGATCTCAGGGTTCAATCACAGATACGCAGTATTTT. It is translated as CASRSQGSITDTQYF.

The V call is TRBV4-1, the J call TRBJ1-5, with 7 positions matching TRBD1. The CDR3 contains 14 residues. From germline, CDR1 is MGHRA and CDR2 YSYEKL. Losses at the gene ends were 6 bases for V and 7 bases for J; bases not matched to a gene: 9. This chain's CDR3 is CASSEGGRRQPQHF. CDR3 nucleotide sequence: TGCGCCAGCAGTGAAGGGGGCCGGAGGCAGCCCCAGCATTTT.

A note on this clone: Distinct nucleotide sequences in the sample also encode this CDR3. This CDR3 reads CASSFGQGAYGYTF. For the CDR3, the DNA is TGTGCCAGCAGCTTCGGACAGGGGGCTTATGGCTACACCTTC. The chain is built from TRBV7-2 and TRBJ1-2; 11 nucleotides line up with TRBD1. Per germline, CDR1 SGHTA and CDR2 FQGNSA. The ends lost 3 bases at V and 5 bases at J; junction bases unmatched: 2. This CDR3 comprises 14 residues.

The CDR3 DNA reads TGTGCCAGCAAGAGGGACTCCACAAACTATGGCTACACCTTC. This gives the protein CASKRDSTNYGYTF. The chain is built from TRBV2 and TRBJ1-2; TRBD1 is a possible D gene (5 bases). Germline CDR1 and CDR2: SNHLY and FYNNEI. The V gene lost 7 bases and the J gene lost 2 bases, with 14 bases spanning the gap. The CDR3 contains 14 residues.

This sequence joins TRBV27 and TRBJ2-7, with 9 bases that match TRBD1. The CDR3 runs 14 residues. Germline CDR1 is MNHEY and CDR2 is SMNVEV (reference sequence). V lost 4 bases, J lost 6 bases, and 7 bases stayed unmatched. CDR3 nucleotide sequence: TGTGCCAGCAGTTCCGGGACAGGGTTTTTCGAGCAGTACTTC. It codes for CASSSGTGFFEQYF.